One and the same sample provided the 5 T cell receptor beta chains below, sequenced in a study of blood T cell repertoires in COVID-19. Libraries were prepared by immunoSEQ multiplex PCR; TCRdb keeps only in-frame clonotypes and omits some of them. Among about 260,000 clones listed, under 90% were seen once. The sample comprised peripheral blood. Every receptor here comes from a woman aged 45-65 years who had recovered from COVID-19.

This clone occurred once. The chain recombines TRBV28 with TRBJ2-3; D gene unclear. Trimming shortened V by 7 bases and J by 2 bases, and 19 bases separated the two germline ends. Germline V CDR1 and CDR2: MDHEN, SYDVKM. The CDR3 is 16 amino acids. Here the CDR3 reads CASNFRPGRNTDTQYF. CDR3 nucleotide sequence: TGTGCCAGCAACTTCCGCCCGGGTCGGAACACAGATACGCAGTATTTT.

The chain joins TRBV5-6 to TRBJ1-4; TRBD1 agrees at 9 bases. Germline CDR1 SGHDT, CDR2 YYEEEE. The V and J ends lost 1 base and 8 bases, in that order; junction bases with no gene match: 3. CDR3 length equals 14 residues. The DNA for the CDR3 is TGTGCCAGCAGCTTGACAGGGGGCCTAGAAAAACTGTTTTTT. Residues: CASSLTGGLEKLFF.

The chain is built from TRBV7-2 and TRBJ2-1, with 8 nucleotides matching TRBD1. V trimming: 4 bases; J trimming: 5 bases; junction bases outside the gene matches: 10. CDR1 is SGHTA, CDR2 FQGNSA, per germline. This CDR3 spans 16 amino acids. CDR3 loop: CASSSGQGDLHNEQFF. The CDR3 DNA sequence: TGTGCCAGCAGCTCTGGACAGGGCGACCTTCACAATGAGCAGTTCTTC.

The chain recombines TRBV6-5 with TRBJ1-1, with D possibly TRBD1 on 5 matching bases. This CDR3 has 14 amino acids. CDR1 and CDR2 from the germline V gene are MNHEY and SVGAGI. Deletions cut 1 base from V and 6 bases from J, with 12 bases between. CDR3 amino acids: CASSYLPGHPEAFF. Written as DNA, the CDR3 is TGTGCCAGCAGTTACTTACCAGGACATCCTGAAGCTTTCTTT.

The rearrangement uses TRBV7-2 and TRBJ1-6; 7 bases fit TRBD1. Per germline, CDR1 SGHTA and CDR2 FQGNSA. The CDR3 extends over 17 amino acids. With 5 bases clipped from V and 7 bases from J, the junction kept 14 bases outside the gene matches. The CDR3 loop reads CASSVGNGDRPNSPLHF. CDR3 sequence (DNA): TGTGCCAGCAGCGTAGGAAACGGGGACAGACCGAATTCACCCCTCCACTTT.